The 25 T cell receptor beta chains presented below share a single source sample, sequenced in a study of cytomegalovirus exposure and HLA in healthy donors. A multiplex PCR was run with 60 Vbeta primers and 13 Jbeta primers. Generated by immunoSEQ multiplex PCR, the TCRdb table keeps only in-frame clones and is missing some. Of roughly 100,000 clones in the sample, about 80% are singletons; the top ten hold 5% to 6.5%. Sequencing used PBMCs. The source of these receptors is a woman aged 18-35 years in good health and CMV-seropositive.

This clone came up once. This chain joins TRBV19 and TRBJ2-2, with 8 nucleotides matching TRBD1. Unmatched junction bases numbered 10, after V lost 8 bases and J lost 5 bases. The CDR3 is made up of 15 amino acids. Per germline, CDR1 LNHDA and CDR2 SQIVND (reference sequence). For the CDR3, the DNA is TGTGCCAGTCGACAGGGGCCCGAGGGGACCGGGGAGCTGTTTTTT. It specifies CASRQGPEGTGELFF.

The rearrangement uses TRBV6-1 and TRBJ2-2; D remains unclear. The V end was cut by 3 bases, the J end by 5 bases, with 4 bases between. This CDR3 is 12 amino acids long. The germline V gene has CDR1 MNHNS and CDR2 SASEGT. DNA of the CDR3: TGTGCCAGCAGTGACAGTACCGGGGAGCTGTTTTTT. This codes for CASSDSTGELFF.

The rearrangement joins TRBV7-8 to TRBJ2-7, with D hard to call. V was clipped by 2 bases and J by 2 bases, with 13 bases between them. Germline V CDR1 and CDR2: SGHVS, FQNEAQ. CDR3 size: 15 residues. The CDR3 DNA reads TGTGCCAGCAGCTTAATGAGATCCCAAGCCTACGAGCAGTACTTC. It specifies CASSLMRSQAYEQYF.

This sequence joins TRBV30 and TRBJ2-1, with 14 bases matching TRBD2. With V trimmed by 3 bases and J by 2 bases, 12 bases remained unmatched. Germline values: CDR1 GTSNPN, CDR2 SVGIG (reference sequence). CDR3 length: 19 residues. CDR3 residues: CAWRVTSGRAGATYNEQFF. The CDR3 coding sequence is TGTGCCTGGAGGGTGACTAGCGGGAGGGCCGGGGCTACCTACAATGAGCAGTTCTTC.

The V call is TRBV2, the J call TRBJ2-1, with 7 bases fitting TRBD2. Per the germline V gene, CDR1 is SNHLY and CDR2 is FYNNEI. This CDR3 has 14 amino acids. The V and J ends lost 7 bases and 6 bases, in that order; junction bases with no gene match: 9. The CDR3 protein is CASNRKREFNEQFF. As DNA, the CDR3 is TGTGCCAGCAACAGAAAGCGGGAATTCAATGAGCAGTTCTTC.

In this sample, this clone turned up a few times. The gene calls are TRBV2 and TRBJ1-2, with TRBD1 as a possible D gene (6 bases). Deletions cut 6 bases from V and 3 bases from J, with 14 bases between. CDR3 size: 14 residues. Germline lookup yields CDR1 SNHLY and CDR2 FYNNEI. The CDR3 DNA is TGTGCCAGCAGAATAGACAGGTGGGACTATGGCTACACCTTC. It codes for CASRIDRWDYGYTF.

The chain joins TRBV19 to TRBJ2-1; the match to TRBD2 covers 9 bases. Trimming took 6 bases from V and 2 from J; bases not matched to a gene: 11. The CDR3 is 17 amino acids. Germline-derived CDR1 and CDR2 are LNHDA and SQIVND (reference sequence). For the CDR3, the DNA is TGTGCCAGTAGCCTGGGGCGGGAGGGCAGACCCTACAATGAGCAGTTCTTC. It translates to CASSLGREGRPYNEQFF.

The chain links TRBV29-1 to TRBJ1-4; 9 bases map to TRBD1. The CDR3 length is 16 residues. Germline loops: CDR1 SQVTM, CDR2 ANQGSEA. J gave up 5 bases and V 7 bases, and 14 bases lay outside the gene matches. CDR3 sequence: CSAGQGNPPGNEKLFF. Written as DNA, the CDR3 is TGCAGCGCCGGACAGGGGAATCCCCCTGGAAATGAAAAACTGTTTTTT.

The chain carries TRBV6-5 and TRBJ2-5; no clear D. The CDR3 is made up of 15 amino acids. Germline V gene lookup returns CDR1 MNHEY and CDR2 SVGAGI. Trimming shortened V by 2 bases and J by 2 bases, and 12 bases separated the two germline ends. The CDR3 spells CASSYGEPRQETQYF. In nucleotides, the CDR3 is TGTGCCAGCAGTTACGGCGAGCCTAGGCAAGAGACCCAGTACTTC.

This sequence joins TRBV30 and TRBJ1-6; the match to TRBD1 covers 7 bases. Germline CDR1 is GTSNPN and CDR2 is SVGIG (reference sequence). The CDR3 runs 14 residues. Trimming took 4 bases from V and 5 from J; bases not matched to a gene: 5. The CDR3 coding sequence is TGTGCCTGGAATTGGGGGACAGATAATTCACCCCTCCACTTT. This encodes CAWNWGTDNSPLHF.

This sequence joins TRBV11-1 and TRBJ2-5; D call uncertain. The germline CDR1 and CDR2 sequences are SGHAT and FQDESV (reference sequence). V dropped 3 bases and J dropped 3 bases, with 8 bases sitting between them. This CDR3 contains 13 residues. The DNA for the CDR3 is TGTGCCAGCAGCTTCGGCGGAAAAGAGACCCAGTACTTC. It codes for CASSFGGKETQYF.

The CDR3 nucleotides read TGTGCCTGGATCGGGACAGGGTATGAAAAACTGTTTTTT. Protein sequence: CAWIGTGYEKLFF. The chain employs TRBV30 and TRBJ1-4; 9 nucleotides agree with TRBD1. Germline V gene data show CDR1 as GTSNPN and CDR2 as SVGIG (reference sequence). The CDR3 has 13 residues. J gave up 6 bases and V 4 bases, and 3 bases lay outside the gene matches.

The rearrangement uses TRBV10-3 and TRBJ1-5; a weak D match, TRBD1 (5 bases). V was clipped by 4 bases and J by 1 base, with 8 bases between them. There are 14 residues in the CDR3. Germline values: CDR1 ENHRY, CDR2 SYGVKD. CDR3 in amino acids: CAISGGESNQPQHF. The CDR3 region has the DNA TGTGCCATCAGTGGGGGGGAGAGCAATCAGCCCCAGCATTTT.

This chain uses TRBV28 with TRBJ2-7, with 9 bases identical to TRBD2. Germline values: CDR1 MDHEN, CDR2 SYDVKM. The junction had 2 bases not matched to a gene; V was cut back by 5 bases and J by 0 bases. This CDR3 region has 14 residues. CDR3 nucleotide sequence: TGTGCCAGCAGTAAGACTAGCGGCTCCTACGAGCAGTACTTC. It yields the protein CASSKTSGSYEQYF.

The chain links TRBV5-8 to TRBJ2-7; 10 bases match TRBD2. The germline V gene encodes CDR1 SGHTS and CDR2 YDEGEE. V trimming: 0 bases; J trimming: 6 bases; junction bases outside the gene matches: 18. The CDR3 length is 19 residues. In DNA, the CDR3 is TGTGCCAGCAGCTTGGGTTGGGTAAAGCGGGAGGGCCTTCAGAGCGAGCAGTACTTC. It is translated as CASSLGWVKREGLQSEQYF.

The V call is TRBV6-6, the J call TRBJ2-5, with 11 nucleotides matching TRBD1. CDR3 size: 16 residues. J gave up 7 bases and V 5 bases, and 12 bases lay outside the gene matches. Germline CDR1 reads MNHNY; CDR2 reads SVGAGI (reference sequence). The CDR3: CASSTNRDRGAGTQYF. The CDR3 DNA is TGTGCCAGCAGTACGAACCGGGACAGGGGGGCGGGGACCCAGTACTTC.

Here the CDR3 reads CASSATGVRDYGYTF. DNA of the CDR3: TGTGCCAGCAGCGCAACAGGGGTTCGGGACTATGGCTACACCTTC. This chain uses TRBV9 with TRBJ1-2; 7 bases are shared with TRBD1. The V gene's germline CDR1 is SGDLS and CDR2 YYNGEE. Unmatched junction bases numbered 8, after V lost 3 bases and J lost 3 bases. The CDR3 is 15 residues long.

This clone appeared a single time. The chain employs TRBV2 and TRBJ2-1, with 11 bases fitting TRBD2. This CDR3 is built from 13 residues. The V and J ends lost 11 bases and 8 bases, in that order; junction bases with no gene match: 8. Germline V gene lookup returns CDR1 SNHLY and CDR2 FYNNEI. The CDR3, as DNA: TGTGCCTACACTAGCGGGAGAATTTATGAGCAGTTCTTC. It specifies CAYTSGRIYEQFF.

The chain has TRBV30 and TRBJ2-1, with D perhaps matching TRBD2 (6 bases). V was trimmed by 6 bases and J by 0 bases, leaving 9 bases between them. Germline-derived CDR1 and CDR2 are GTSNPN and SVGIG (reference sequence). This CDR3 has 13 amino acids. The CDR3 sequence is CACLTSSYNEQFF. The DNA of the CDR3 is TGTGCCTGTCTGACTAGCTCCTACAATGAGCAGTTCTTC. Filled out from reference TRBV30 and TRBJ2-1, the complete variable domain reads SQTIHQWPATLVQPVGSPLSLECTVEGTSNPNLYWYRQAAGRGLQLLFYSVGIGQISSEVPQNLSASRPQDRQFILSSKKLLLSDSGFYLCACLTSSYNEQFFGPGTRLTVL.

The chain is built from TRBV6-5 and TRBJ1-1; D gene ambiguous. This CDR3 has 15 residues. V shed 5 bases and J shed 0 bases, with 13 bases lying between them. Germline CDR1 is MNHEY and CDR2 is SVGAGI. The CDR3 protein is CASSPPGMMNTEAFF. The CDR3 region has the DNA TGTGCCAGCAGTCCCCCGGGAATGATGAACACTGAAGCTTTCTTT.

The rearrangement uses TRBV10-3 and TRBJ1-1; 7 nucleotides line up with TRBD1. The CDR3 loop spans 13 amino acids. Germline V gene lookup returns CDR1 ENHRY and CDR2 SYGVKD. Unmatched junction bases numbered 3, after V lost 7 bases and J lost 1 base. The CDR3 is CAINGQENTEAFF. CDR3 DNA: TGTGCCATCAACGGACAGGAGAACACTGAAGCTTTCTTT.

The CDR3, as DNA: TGTGCCAGCTCTCCCGGACTAGCGGGTTCTCGCTCCTACAATGAGCAGTTCTTC. Translated: CASSPGLAGSRSYNEQFF. The chain is built from TRBV18 and TRBJ2-1, with 11 bases matching TRBD2. The junction had 10 bases not matched to a gene; V was cut back by 6 bases and J by 0 bases. CDR1 and CDR2 (germline): KGHSH, LQKENI. The CDR3 is made up of 18 amino acids.

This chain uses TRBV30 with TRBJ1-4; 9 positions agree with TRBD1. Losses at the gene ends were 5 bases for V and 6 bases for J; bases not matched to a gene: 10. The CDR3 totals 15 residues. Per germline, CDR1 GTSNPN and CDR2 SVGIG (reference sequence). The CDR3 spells CAWHETGTGYEKLFF. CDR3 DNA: TGTGCCTGGCATGAAACCGGGACAGGGTATGAAAAACTGTTTTTT.

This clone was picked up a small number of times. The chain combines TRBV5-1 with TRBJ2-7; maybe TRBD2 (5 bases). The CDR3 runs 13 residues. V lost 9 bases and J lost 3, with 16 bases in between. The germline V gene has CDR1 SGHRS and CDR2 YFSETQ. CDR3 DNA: TGCGCCACCCAAGACGGGATAAGCTACGAGCAGTACTTC. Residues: CATQDGISYEQYF.

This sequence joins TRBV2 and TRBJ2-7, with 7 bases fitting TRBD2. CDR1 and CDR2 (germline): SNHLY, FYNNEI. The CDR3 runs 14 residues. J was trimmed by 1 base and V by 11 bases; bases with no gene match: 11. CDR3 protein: CARGGEGPSYEQYF. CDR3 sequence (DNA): TGTGCCCGCGGAGGGGAGGGCCCTTCCTACGAGCAGTACTTC.